The 16 T cell receptor beta chains reported below all come from one sample, sequenced in a study of T cell clonality in common variable immunodeficiency. The study's findings and limits: In common variable immunodeficiency, TCR beta chains reportedly carried fewer deletions and N-nucleotide insertions.

The table came from immunoSEQ multiplex PCR; TCRdb's copy has only in-frame clones and leaves some out. Recorded here are about 20,000 clones, none singletons. Antigen specificity for these receptors is unknown. The sequencing sample was made of peripheral blood mononuclear cells. These receptors all stem from a human donor with common variable immunodeficiency.

About this clone itself: The missing CDR3 end, 3 residues past where the read stops, is filled in from the germline J gene. The chain uses TRBV2 and TRBJ1-4; 7 bases are shared with TRBD1. Germline V gene sequence: CDR1 SNHLY, CDR2 FYNNEI. The CDR3 runs 13 residues. Unmatched junction bases numbered 5, after V lost 6 bases and J lost 7 bases. The sequenced CDR3 bases are TGTGCCAGCAGGACAGGGTCTCGTGAAAAA. Its protein product is CASRTGSREK. The whole CDR3 sequence reads CASRTGSREKLFF.

On this clone: The observed sequence ends 3 residues before the CDR3 terminus, with the missing tail filled in from the germline J gene. The chain carries TRBV18 and TRBJ2-2; D is undetermined. This CDR3 contains 16 residues. Trimming stripped 0 bases from V and 3 bases from J, with 11 bases between. Germline values: CDR1 KGHSH, CDR2 LQKENI. The sequenced part of the CDR3 DNA is TGTGCCAGCTCACCACCGATAGGTAGCCACACCGGGGAG. It translates to CASSPPIGSHTGE. The entire CDR3 protein reads CASSPPIGSHTGELFF. Full variable domain (remainder filled in from reference TRBV18 and TRBJ2-2): NAGVMQNPRHLVRRRGQEARLRCSPMKGHSHVYWYRQLPEEGLKFMVYLQKENIIDESGMPKERFSAEFPKEGPSILRIQQVVRGDSAAYFCASSPPIGSHTGELFFGEGSRLTVL.

Remarks on this clone: Coverage ceases 3 residues before the CDR3 finishes, and the germline J gene fills in the end. This sequence joins TRBV19 and TRBJ2-5; the D is unclear. The CDR3 covers 14 residues. The germline V gene has CDR1 LNHDA and CDR2 SQIVND (reference sequence). The V end lost 5 bases, the J end lost 7 bases, and 17 bases lay between the germline ends. The CDR3 loop is CASSFVAGVGTQYF. The sequenced part of the CDR3 DNA is TGTGCCAGTAGTTTCGTGGCAGGCGTAGGGACC. The full variable domain, in which reference TRBV19 and TRBJ2-5 provide the parts outside the CDR3, is DGGITQSPKYLFRKEGQNVTLSCEQNLNHDAMYWYRQDPGQGLRLIYYSQIVNDFQKGDIAEGYSVSREKKESFPLTVTSAQKNPTAFYLCASSFVAGVGTQYFGPGTRLLVL.

Comments on this clone: Read coverage stops 3 residues before the CDR3 terminus; the germline J gene supplies the remainder. The chain recombines TRBV6-2 or TRBV6-3 with TRBJ1-1; TRBD1 aligns across 10 bases. Losses at the gene ends were 2 bases for V and 5 bases for J; bases not matched to a gene: 2. Germline V gives CDR1 MNHEY, CDR2 SVGEGT. This CDR3 has 14 residues. CDR3 DNA, as far as it was read: TGTGCCAGCAGTTACGGACAGGGGGGTACTGAA. Its protein product is CASSYGQGGTE. The whole CDR3 region reads CASSYGQGGTEAFF.

This clone was recorded a few times. The read ends 3 residues early relative to the CDR3; the germline J gene fills the gap. The chain uses TRBV7-8 and TRBJ1-2; D is uncertain. The germline V gene encodes CDR1 SGHVS and CDR2 FQNEAQ. Trimming removed 3 bases from V and 3 bases from J, with 8 bases in between. CDR3 size: 13 residues. CDR3 DNA, as far as it was read: TGTGCCAGCAGCTTCCCAGGCGACTATGGC. Encoded protein: CASSFPGDYG. The complete CDR3 sequence is CASSFPGDYGYTF.

This clone was detected only a few times. The CDR3: CASGQGLITDTQYF. CDR3 bases read: TGTGCCAGCGGACAGGGGTTGATTACAGATACG. The genes are TRBV7-9 and TRBJ2-3; 9 bases are shared with TRBD1. The read falls 3 residues short of the CDR3 end, and the missing part is taken from the germline J gene. Germline values: CDR1 SEHNR, CDR2 FQNEAQ (reference sequence). The CDR3 loop spans 14 amino acids. Germline trimming cut 8 bases from V and 3 bases from J; bases unmatched to any gene: 6.

This clone was detected only a few times. The CDR3 is cut off 3 residues early in the read; its end comes from the germline J gene. This chain links TRBV6-2 or TRBV6-3 with TRBJ1-2, with TRBD1 matching 7 bases. Germline values: CDR1 MNHEY, CDR2 SVGEGT. Germline trimming cut 2 bases from V and 5 bases from J; bases unmatched to any gene: 5. The length of the CDR3 is 14 residues. The sequenced part of the CDR3 DNA is TGTGCCAGCAGTTACGACGGGACAGTGTATGGC. Translation: CASSYDGTVYG. The entire CDR3 protein reads CASSYDGTVYGYTF.

Note on this clone: The read ends 3 residues early relative to the CDR3; the germline J gene fills the gap. The chain is built from TRBV7-3 and TRBJ2-1; no reliable D call. The V and J ends lost 0 bases and 6 bases respectively, with 9 bases between them. The CDR3 spans 14 residues. Germline CDR1 is SGHTA and CDR2 is FQGTGA. The CDR3 protein is CASSLTIGSNEQFF. The DNA read from the CDR3 is TGTGCCAGCAGCTTAACGATAGGGTCCAATGAG.

Here the CDR3 reads CASSGDLGGKLFF. The CDR3 DNA, read in part, is TGTGCCAGCAGCGGAGATTTGGGGGGAAAA. This chain links TRBV7-9 with TRBJ1-4, with D possibly matching TRBD1 (5 bases). The read stops 3 residues short of the end of the CDR3; the missing end is completed from the germline J gene. Trimming stripped 5 bases from V and 10 bases from J, with 14 bases between. This CDR3 has 13 amino acids. Germline assignment: CDR1 SEHNR and CDR2 FQNEAQ (reference sequence). Variable domain in full (rest from reference TRBV7-9 and TRBJ1-4): DTGVSQNPRHKITKRGQNVTFRCDPISEHNRLYWYRQTLGQGPEFLTYFQNEAQLEKSRLLSDRFSAERPKGSFSTLEIQRTEQGDSAMYLCASSGDLGGKLFFGSGTQLSVL.

This clone was recorded a few times. The read terminates 3 residues before the CDR3 end, so the remaining end is supplied by the germline J gene. V is TRBV6-1 and J is TRBJ1-5; TRBD1 agrees at 8 bases. Germline values: CDR1 MNHNS, CDR2 SASEGT. V was pared by 4 bases and J by 2 bases, with 7 bases of the junction left unmatched. CDR3 size: 16 residues. CDR3 region: CASSARQGSGNQPQHF. CDR3 DNA, as far as it was read: TGTGCCAGCAGTGCCCGACAGGGGAGCGGCAATCAGCCC.

Concerning this clone itself: The read finishes 3 residues shy of the CDR3 end, and the germline J gene is used to complete it. The chain links TRBV7-9 to TRBJ1-3; 8 nucleotides align to TRBD1. Germline CDR1 and CDR2: SEHNR and FQNEAQ (reference sequence). This CDR3 is 15 amino acids long. J gave up 2 bases and V 1 base, and 1 base lay outside the gene matches. The sequenced part of the CDR3 DNA is TGTGCCAGCAGCTTAGGGACAGGGACTGGAAACACC. Translated, it gives CASSLGTGTGNT. The full CDR3 is CASSLGTGTGNTIYF. Full variable domain (remainder filled in from reference TRBV7-9 and TRBJ1-3): DTGVSQNPRHKITKRGQNVTFRCDPISEHNRLYWYRQTLGQGPEFLTYFQNEAQLEKSRLLSDRFSAERPKGSFSTLEIQRTEQGDSAMYLCASSLGTGTGNTIYFGEGSWLTVV.

Of note for this clone: Read sequence stops 3 residues before the CDR3 end, and the germline J gene provides the missing end. This chain uses TRBV7-8 with TRBJ2-5; tentatively, D is TRBD1 (6 bases). Germline-derived CDR1 and CDR2 are SGHVS and FQNEAQ. This CDR3 has 15 amino acids. Trimming removed 5 bases from V and 5 bases from J, with 18 bases in between. CDR3 bases read: TGTGCCAGCAGCGAAGACGGGACATTACGTGAGACC. Protein product: CASSEDGTLRET. In full, the CDR3 reads CASSEDGTLRETQYF.

With respect to this clone: Sequencing ends 3 residues short of the CDR3 end; the germline J gene provides the rest. This sequence joins TRBV19 and TRBJ2-6; D is unresolved. This CDR3 has 15 residues. The germline V and J ends were trimmed by 3 bases and 2 bases, with 8 bases remaining between them. Germline CDR1 and CDR2: LNHDA and SQIVND (reference sequence). This CDR3 reads CASSIQATGANVLTF. CDR3 DNA, as far as it was read: TGTGCCAGTAGTATCCAGGCCACTGGGGCCAACGTC.

In this sample, this clone is medium-sized. Sequencing ends 3 residues short of the CDR3 end; the germline J gene provides the rest. The rearrangement joins TRBV10-3 to TRBJ2-1; 14 bases match TRBD2. The CDR3 is 17 residues long. After removal of 4 bases from V and 1 base from J, the junction contained 3 bases not matched to a gene. Germline lookup yields CDR1 ENHRY and CDR2 SYGVKD. This chain's CDR3 is CAISGTSGGPSYNEQFF. The sequenced part of the CDR3 DNA is TGTGCCATCAGTGGGACTAGCGGGGGGCCGTCCTACAATGAG.

This clone has a handful of counts. The sequenced fragment ends 3 residues before the CDR3 boundary, so the rest is inferred from the germline J gene. The J gene is TRBJ1-1, the V gene TRBV6-2 or TRBV6-3, with D maybe TRBD1 (6 bases). V lost 3 bases and J lost 4, with 18 bases in between. The CDR3 runs 16 residues. In germline, CDR1 is MNHEY, CDR2 SVGEGT. CDR3 loop: CASSYSFTRGGTEAFF. The sequenced part of the CDR3 DNA is TGTGCCAGCAGTTATTCATTCACCAGGGGCGGCACTGAA.

The sample holds a few counts of this clone. From the germline J gene comes the end of the CDR3, since the read stops 3 residues before it. The chain uses TRBV18 and TRBJ2-5, with 9 bases identical to TRBD1. J gave up 5 bases and V 6 bases, and 7 bases lay outside the gene matches. This CDR3 is built from 14 residues. CDR1 and CDR2 from the germline V gene are KGHSH and LQKENI. CDR3 protein: CASSPLGQGETQYF. The sequenced CDR3 bases are TGTGCCAGCTCTCCCCTAGGACAGGGGGAGACC.